The 15 T cell receptor beta chains reported below all come from one sample, sequenced in a study of cytomegalovirus exposure and HLA in healthy donors. The protocol was immunoSEQ multiplex PCR, while the TCRdb copy is restricted to in-frame clones and leaves out a portion. The sample yields some 71,000 clones, approximately 94% seen once. Sequenced material: PBMCs. These receptors were obtained from a woman aged 18-29 years in good health and CMV-seronegative.

The chain is built from TRBV4-3 and TRBJ2-1, with TRBD2 identical over 12 bases. From germline, CDR1 is LGHNA and CDR2 YSLEER. The CDR3 loop spans 15 amino acids. The V gene end was trimmed by 1 base and the J gene end by 5 bases; junction bases not matched to a gene: 0. CDR3 sequence reads: CASSQGTSGDNEQFF. The CDR3 coding sequence is TGCGCCAGCAGCCAAGGGACTAGCGGGGACAATGAGCAGTTCTTC.

This chain uses TRBV18 with TRBJ2-7; no firm D call. CDR1 and CDR2 (germline): KGHSH, LQKENI. The CDR3 runs 15 residues. Deletions cut 3 bases from V and 5 bases from J, with 17 bases between. CDR3: CASSPQPTGIDEQYF. In DNA, the CDR3 is TGTGCCAGCTCACCCCAACCCACCGGTATTGACGAGCAGTACTTC.

The V and J genes are TRBV7-2 and TRBJ2-3, with 7 positions matching TRBD2. The J segment lost 4 bases and the V segment lost 1 base, leaving 8 bases of the junction unmatched. The CDR3 is 16 residues long. The germline CDR1 and CDR2 sequences are SGHTA and FQGNSA. The DNA of the CDR3 is TGTGCCAGCAGCTTAGGGTGGCGGGAGATTCCAGATACGCAGTATTTT. The encoded protein is CASSLGWREIPDTQYF.

The CDR3: CASSRPGFNQPQHF. The CDR3 bases are TGTGCCAGCAGTCGACCGGGATTCAATCAGCCCCAGCATTTT. The J gene is TRBJ1-5, the V gene TRBV6-1; D uncertain. Trimming removed 5 bases from V and 3 bases from J, with 11 bases in between. This CDR3 has 14 residues. The V gene's germline CDR1 is MNHNS and CDR2 SASEGT.

The chain has TRBV19 and TRBJ1-2; TRBD1 is a possible D gene (5 bases). CDR3 length: 13 amino acids. The V gene's germline CDR1 is LNHDA and CDR2 SQIVND (reference sequence). V lost 7 bases and J 2 bases, leaving 11 bases between the germline ends. The CDR3: CASTAGLNYGYTF. CDR3 nucleotide sequence: TGTGCCAGTACAGCGGGGCTGAACTATGGCTACACCTTC.

The J gene is TRBJ2-1, the V gene TRBV5-6; TRBD2 is a possible D gene (6 bases). This CDR3 has 14 residues. The V gene lost 3 bases and the J gene lost 3 bases, with 10 bases spanning the gap. Germline V gives CDR1 SGHDT, CDR2 YYEEEE. The CDR3 coding sequence is TGTGCCAGCAGCTCACTGGGACTCTACAATGAGCAGTTCTTC. Protein product: CASSSLGLYNEQFF. Variable domain in full (rest from reference TRBV5-6 and TRBJ2-1): DAGVTQSPTHLIKTRGQQVTLRCSPKSGHDTVSWYQQALGQGPQFIFQYYEEEERQRGNFPDRFSGHQFPNYSSELNVNALLLGDSALYLCASSSLGLYNEQFFGPGTRLTVL.

This chain uses TRBV7-9 with TRBJ1-1; D not certain. The V end was cut by 2 bases, the J end by 8 bases, with 6 bases between. Germline values: CDR1 SEHNR, CDR2 FQNEAQ (reference sequence). The CDR3 is 11 amino acids. The CDR3 coding sequence is TGTGCCAGCAGCTTATCCACAGAAGCTTTCTTT. Its protein product is CASSLSTEAFF.

The V call is TRBV30, the J call TRBJ2-3, with 8 bases that match TRBD2. There are 18 residues in the CDR3. The germline CDR1 and CDR2 sequences are GTSNPN and SVGIG (reference sequence). J was trimmed by 2 bases and V by 2 bases; bases with no gene match: 15. The CDR3 sequence is CAWSSTPFTSGYTDTQYF. In DNA form, the CDR3 reads TGTGCCTGGAGTAGTACACCTTTCACTAGCGGTTACACAGATACGCAGTATTTT.

The CDR3 is CASSSQTEYTDTQYF. CDR3 bases: TGTGCCAGCAGCTCTCAGACTGAATACACAGATACGCAGTATTTT. The chain recombines TRBV5-6 with TRBJ2-3; D is uncertain. Germline V gives CDR1 SGHDT, CDR2 YYEEEE. The CDR3 consists of 15 residues. With 3 bases removed from V and 2 bases from J, the gap between germline ends came to 13 bases.

The chain uses TRBV5-6 and TRBJ1-5; D uncertain. CDR3 length: 13 amino acids. Germline CDR1 reads SGHDT; CDR2 reads YYEEEE. V was trimmed by 4 bases and J by 4 bases, leaving 9 bases between them. For the CDR3, the DNA is TGTGCCAGCAGCAAACGAGGGAATCAGCCCCAGCATTTT. This translates into CASSKRGNQPQHF.

The rearrangement uses TRBV5-1 and TRBJ1-2, with a possible D match to TRBD1 (5 bases). V lost 4 bases, J lost 5 bases, and 18 bases lay in between. In germline, CDR1 is SGHRS, CDR2 YFSETQ. The CDR3 is made up of 15 amino acids. CDR3 nucleotide sequence: TGCGCCAGCAGCCAGGGCGGGGGAATCGGTTATGGCTACACCTTC. Its translation is CASSQGGGIGYGYTF.

The CDR3 DNA reads as TGTGCCAGCAGCTGGGAGCAAGGGCAGACCCAGTACTTC. Translating it yields CASSWEQGQTQYF. The chain joins TRBV7-6 to TRBJ2-5, with a possible D match to TRBD2 (5 bases). CDR3 length: 13 residues. V was clipped by 4 bases and J by 6 bases, with 12 bases between them. Germline V CDR1 and CDR2: SGHVS, FNYEAQ.

This sequence joins TRBV30 and TRBJ1-5, with D unresolved. Germline CDR1 reads GTSNPN; CDR2 reads SVGIG (reference sequence). CDR3 length: 14 amino acids. V was shortened by 2 bases and J by 7 bases, with 15 bases between the two germline ends. CDR3 region: CAWSPGGVGQPQHF. The CDR3, as DNA: TGTGCCTGGAGTCCCGGCGGGGTCGGGCAGCCCCAGCATTTT.

This rearrangement joins TRBV28 to TRBJ1-3; possible D gene TRBD1, 6 bases. Germline V lookup: CDR1 MDHEN, CDR2 SYDVKM. Trimming cost V 7 bases and J 1 base, with 14 bases left between them. The CDR3 is 15 residues long. The CDR3 DNA is TGTGCCAGCACCGAGGGGGGGGCTTCTGGAAACACCATATATTTT. Translation: CASTEGGASGNTIYF.

V is TRBV4-1 and J is TRBJ2-2, with a tentative D call TRBD2 (5 bases). This CDR3 is 14 amino acids long. Per germline, CDR1 MGHRA and CDR2 YSYEKL. V was cut by 6 bases and J by 5 bases, with 13 bases left in between. The CDR3 here is CASSKRETTGELFF. The CDR3 DNA follows: TGCGCCAGCAGTAAAAGGGAGACGACCGGGGAGCTGTTTTTT.